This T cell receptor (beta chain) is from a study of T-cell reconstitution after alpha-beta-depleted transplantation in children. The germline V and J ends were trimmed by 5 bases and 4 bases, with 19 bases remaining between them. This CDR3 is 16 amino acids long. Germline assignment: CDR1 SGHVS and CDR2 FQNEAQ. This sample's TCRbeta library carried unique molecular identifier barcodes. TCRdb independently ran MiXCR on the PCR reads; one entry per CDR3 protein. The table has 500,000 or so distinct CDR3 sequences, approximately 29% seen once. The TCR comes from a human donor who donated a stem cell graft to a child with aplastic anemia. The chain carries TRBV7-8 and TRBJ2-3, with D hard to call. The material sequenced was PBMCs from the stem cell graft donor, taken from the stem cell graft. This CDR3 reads CASSLLGRWPPDTQYF. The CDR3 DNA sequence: TGTGCCAGCAGCCTGTTGGGTCGATGGCCGCCAGATACGCAGTATTTT.